One and the same sample provided the 10 T cell receptor beta chains below, sequenced in a study of read filtering for tumor transcriptome and immune sequencing. The library was built from about 0.4 ug RNA with molecular barcoded adaptors for alpha/delta and beta/gamma chains. TCRdb redid the calling of the reads with MiXCR, one entry per CDR3 protein. Among some 80,000 distinct CDR3 sequences listed, about 12% were seen once. Material: a population of CD138-negative cells sorted from bone marrow. The receptor set was obtained from a donor aged 40 or older with multiple myeloma.

This clonotype was observed many times. The rearrangement uses TRBV3-1 and TRBJ2-1; 10 nucleotides match TRBD2. The germline V gene encodes CDR1 LGHDT and CDR2 YNNKEL (reference sequence). Trimming cost V 2 bases and J 2 bases; bases outside gene matches: 3. There are 16 residues in the CDR3. The CDR3 DNA follows: TGTGCCAGCAGCCAACAGGGACTAGCGCCCTACAATGAGCAGTTCTTC. This gives the protein CASSQQGLAPYNEQFF.

This chain uses TRBV18 with TRBJ2-5; D ambiguous. V dropped 6 bases and J dropped 5 bases, with 10 bases sitting between them. Germline V lookup: CDR1 KGHSH, CDR2 LQKENI. The CDR3 loop spans 12 amino acids. CDR3 DNA sequence: TGTGCCAGCTCCTCGTCCGAGGAGACCCAGTACTTC. Protein: CASSSSEETQYF.

This clonotype was observed at least ten times. V is TRBV6-6 and J is TRBJ2-2; D is undetermined. Germline-derived CDR1 and CDR2 are MNHNY and SVGAGI (reference sequence). Trimming shortened V by 10 bases and J by 2 bases, and 14 bases separated the two germline ends. CDR3 length: 14 amino acids. CDR3 sequence reads: CAISEAANTGELFF. In nucleotides, the CDR3 is TGTGCCATTTCTGAGGCGGCCAACACCGGGGAGCTGTTTTTT.

Only a few counts were recorded for this clonotype. Possible read error: a much larger clone is one base away. The CDR3 here is CAGGDRGDQPQHF. The CDR3 DNA sequence: TGTGCCGGCGGGGACAGGGGTGACCAGCCCCAGCATTTT. The rearrangement joins TRBV6-1 to TRBJ1-5, with 10 bases that match TRBD1. V lost 11 bases to trimming and J lost 7 bases; unmatched junction nucleotides: 8. Germline CDR1 reads MNHNS; CDR2 reads SASEGT. This CDR3 region has 13 residues.

There are many counts of this clonotype. The chain uses TRBV12-3 or TRBV12-4 and TRBJ2-1, with 7 bases identical to TRBD2. V shed 3 bases, J shed 7 bases, and the junction held 9 bases outside the gene matches. This CDR3 region has 15 residues. Here the CDR3 reads CASSLGGRAGNEQFF. CDR3 nucleotides: TGTGCCAGCAGTTTGGGTGGGAGGGCCGGGAATGAGCAGTTCTTC.

This clonotype was seen repeatedly, ten times or more. The V and J genes are TRBV7-2 and TRBJ2-1; D perhaps matches TRBD2 (7 bases). The CDR3 has 13 residues. Germline loops: CDR1 SGHTA, CDR2 FQGNSA. V was trimmed by 1 base and J by 9 bases, leaving 10 bases between them. CDR3 DNA sequence: TGTGCCAGCAGCTTAGTAGGGGGGGTTGAGCAGTTCTTC. Protein sequence: CASSLVGGVEQFF.

This clonotype has at least ten counts. The chain employs TRBV5-5 and TRBJ2-6, with 9 bases aligning to TRBD1. There are 15 residues in the CDR3. Unmatched junction bases numbered 4, after V lost 7 bases and J lost 2 bases. Germline CDR1 reads SGHKS; CDR2 reads YYEKEE (reference sequence). CDR3 amino acids: CASSQGAAGANVLTF. The CDR3 DNA reads as TGTGCCAGCTCACAGGGGGCGGCTGGGGCCAACGTCCTGACTTTC. The variable domain in full, completed from reference TRBV5-5 and TRBJ2-6, reads DAGVTQSPTHLIKTRGQQVTLRCSPISGHKSVSWYQQVLGQGPQFIFQYYEKEERGRGNFPDRFSARQFPNYSSELNVNALLLGDSALYLCASSQGAAGANVLTFGAGSRLTVL.

This clonotype was detected many times. The rearrangement joins TRBV6-2 or TRBV6-3 to TRBJ2-2, with 10 bases that match TRBD2. The V gene's germline CDR1 is MNHEY and CDR2 SVGEGT. The CDR3 loop spans 17 amino acids. Trimming took 7 bases from V and 0 from J; bases not matched to a gene: 8. CDR3 region: CASNLAGVHPNTGELFF. The CDR3 DNA reads as TGTGCCAGCAATCTAGCGGGAGTCCACCCGAACACCGGGGAGCTGTTTTTT.

This clonotype was seen at least ten times. The chain links TRBV20-1 to TRBJ2-3, with no clear D. The V and J ends lost 5 bases and 4 bases respectively, with 13 bases between them. Germline V lookup: CDR1 DFQATT, CDR2 SNEGSKA (reference sequence). CDR3 length equals 13 residues. CDR3 nucleotides: TGCAGTGCTTCCGGACGACCGGCAGATACGCAGTATTTT. The encoded protein is CSASGRPADTQYF.

This clonotype was detected ten times or more. This chain links TRBV7-9 with TRBJ2-1, with D unresolved. CDR1 SEHNR and CDR2 FQNEAQ come from the germline V gene (reference sequence). V was trimmed by 7 bases and J by 0 bases, leaving 13 bases between them. This CDR3 has 15 residues. This CDR3 reads CASTPTATSYNEQFF. The CDR3 DNA reads as TGTGCCAGCACCCCGACGGCCACCTCCTACAATGAGCAGTTCTTC.